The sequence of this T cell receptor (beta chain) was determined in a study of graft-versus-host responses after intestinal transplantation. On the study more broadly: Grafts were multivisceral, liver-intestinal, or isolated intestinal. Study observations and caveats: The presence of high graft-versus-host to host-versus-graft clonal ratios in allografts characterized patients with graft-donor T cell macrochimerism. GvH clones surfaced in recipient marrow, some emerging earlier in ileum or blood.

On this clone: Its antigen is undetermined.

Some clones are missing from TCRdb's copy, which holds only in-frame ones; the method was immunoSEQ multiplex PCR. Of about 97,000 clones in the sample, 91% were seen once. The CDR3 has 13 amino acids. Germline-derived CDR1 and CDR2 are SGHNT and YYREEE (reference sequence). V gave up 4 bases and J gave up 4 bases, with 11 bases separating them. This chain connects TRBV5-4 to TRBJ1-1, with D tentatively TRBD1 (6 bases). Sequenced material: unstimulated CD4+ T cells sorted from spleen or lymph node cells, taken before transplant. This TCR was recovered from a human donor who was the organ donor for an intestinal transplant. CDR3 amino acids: CASSLTGSTEAFF. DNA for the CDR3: TGTGCCAGCAGCCTCACAGGGTCCACTGAAGCTTTCTTT.